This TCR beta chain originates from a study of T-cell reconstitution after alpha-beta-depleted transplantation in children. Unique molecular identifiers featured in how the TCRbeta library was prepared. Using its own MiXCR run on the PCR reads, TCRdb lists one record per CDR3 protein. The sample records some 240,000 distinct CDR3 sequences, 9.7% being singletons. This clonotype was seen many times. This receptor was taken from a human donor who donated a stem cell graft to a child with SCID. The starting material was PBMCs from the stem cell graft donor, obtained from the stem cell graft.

The CDR3: CASSLLPTSGSYNEQFF. In DNA form, the CDR3 reads TGTGCCAGCAGTTTACTCCCAACGTCTGGCTCCTACAATGAGCAGTTCTTC. This chain uses TRBV27 with TRBJ2-1; no definite D call. Germline V CDR1 and CDR2: MNHEY, SMNVEV (reference sequence). Trimming removed 2 bases from V and 0 bases from J, with 14 bases in between. The CDR3 length is 17 residues.